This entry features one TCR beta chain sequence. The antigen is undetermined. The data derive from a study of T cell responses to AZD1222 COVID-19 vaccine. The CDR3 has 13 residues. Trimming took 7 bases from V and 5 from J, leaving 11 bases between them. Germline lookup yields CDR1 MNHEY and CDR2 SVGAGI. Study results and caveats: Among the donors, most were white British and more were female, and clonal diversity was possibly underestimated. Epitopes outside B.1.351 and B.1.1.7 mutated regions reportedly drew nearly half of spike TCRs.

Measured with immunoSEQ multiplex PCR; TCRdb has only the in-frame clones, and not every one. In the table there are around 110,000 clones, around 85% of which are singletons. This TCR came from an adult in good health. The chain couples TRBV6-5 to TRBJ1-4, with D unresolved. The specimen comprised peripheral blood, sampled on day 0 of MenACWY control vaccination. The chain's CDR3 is CASNSQPNEKLFF. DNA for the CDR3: TGTGCCAGCAACTCCCAGCCAAATGAAAAACTGTTTTTT.